The 19 T cell receptor beta chains below come from one sample, sequenced in a study of beta chain features in type 1 diabetes. Expressed TCRB transcripts were sequenced because the entire RNA isolate underwent reverse transcription. TCRdb's table, derived via immunoSEQ multiplex PCR, lists solely in-frame clones and lacks some. In the table there are around 150,000 clones, about 63% of which are singletons. Overall study findings and caveats: In every one of the four CD4+ subsets, TCRB CDR3s were moderately but significantly shorter in Type 1 diabetes patients.

No antigen is known for these receptors. Sequencing was done on a sample of naive CD4+ T cells from blood. The receptors derive from a young man with type 1 diabetes.

V is TRBV29-1 and J is TRBJ1-1, with D possibly being TRBD1 (6 bases). This CDR3 has 13 residues. Trimming pared 7 bases from V and 5 bases from J, leaving 17 bases between. CDR1 is SQVTM, CDR2 ANQGSEA, per germline. This chain's CDR3 is CSAYSQGKTEAFF. CDR3 sequence (DNA): TGCAGCGCCTACTCGCAGGGGAAGACTGAAGCTTTCTTT.

This chain links TRBV30 with TRBJ1-4; D gene ambiguous. The CDR3 is 14 residues long. Trimming left V 2 bases short and J 5 bases short, with 12 bases between. The germline V gene has CDR1 GTSNPN and CDR2 SVGIG (reference sequence). CDR3 loop: CAWSRGQLNEKLFF. The CDR3 DNA is TGTGCCTGGAGTCGAGGTCAGCTGAATGAAAAACTGTTTTTT.

V and J are TRBV7-2 and TRBJ2-3, with 9 positions matching TRBD2. The germline V gene encodes CDR1 SGHTA and CDR2 FQGNSA. This CDR3 comprises 13 residues. V gave up 11 bases and J gave up 2 bases; unmatched junction bases: 5. CDR3 nucleotides: TGTGCCTCCGGCGGGGGGGCCACAGATACGCAGTATTTT. The encoded protein is CASGGGATDTQYF.

V usage is TRBV9 and J usage is TRBJ2-3, with a weak D call TRBD2 (6 bases). Germline V gives CDR1 SGDLS, CDR2 YYNGEE. CDR3 length: 14 amino acids. V lost 3 bases to trimming and J lost 4 bases, with 12 bases between them. DNA for the CDR3: TGTGCCAGCAGCGCCACCCCGGGGGCAGATACGCAGTATTTT. This sequence encodes CASSATPGADTQYF.

This clone was detected a few times. The V gene is TRBV30, the J gene TRBJ2-2, with D perhaps matching TRBD2 (6 bases). This CDR3 is 12 amino acids long. Germline V gene lookup returns CDR1 GTSNPN and CDR2 SVGIG (reference sequence). The V gene lost 3 bases and the J gene lost 6 bases, with 8 bases spanning the gap. The CDR3 nucleotides are TGTGCCTGGAGGGGACTCTCCGGGGAGCTGTTTTTT. Translating it yields CAWRGLSGELFF.

The chain uses TRBV7-9 and TRBJ1-1; TRBD1 matches at 8 bases. CDR1 is SEHNR and CDR2 is FQNEAQ in the germline V gene (reference sequence). This CDR3 has 15 amino acids. V dropped 6 bases and J dropped 1; count of bases not matched to a gene: 7. CDR3 in DNA: TGTGCCAGCAGACCGGTCAGGGGGCCGAACACTGAAGCTTTCTTT. Amino acids: CASRPVRGPNTEAFF.

V is TRBV29-1 and J is TRBJ1-4; D is unclear. The length of the CDR3 is 13 residues. With 4 bases removed from V and 0 bases from J, the gap between germline ends came to 6 bases. Per germline, CDR1 SQVTM and CDR2 ANQGSEA. The CDR3 loop reads CSVGAATNEKLFF. CDR3 in DNA: TGCAGCGTTGGGGCTGCAACTAATGAAAAACTGTTTTTT.

V gene TRBV30 combines with J gene TRBJ1-6, with D uncertain. Germline V lookup: CDR1 GTSNPN, CDR2 SVGIG (reference sequence). Deletions cut 1 base from V and 14 bases from J, with 9 bases between. This CDR3 comprises 11 residues. The CDR3 sequence: CAWSDSSALHF. CDR3 nucleotides: TGTGCCTGGAGTGACAGTTCGGCCCTCCACTTT.

The chain has TRBV30 and TRBJ2-1; a possible D gene is TRBD1 (5 bases). Germline CDR1 GTSNPN, CDR2 SVGIG (reference sequence). CDR3 length: 15 amino acids. Trimming removed 0 bases at V and 10 bases at J, with 19 bases between. CDR3 DNA sequence: TGTGCCTGGAGTGTACAAAAAACCAGGGCACTCGAGCAGTTCTTC. This encodes CAWSVQKTRALEQFF.

A few counts support this clone. The chain joins TRBV5-6 to TRBJ2-5, with D uncertain. The CDR3 spans 16 residues. V lost 4 bases and J 7 bases, leaving 23 bases between the germline ends. The germline CDR1 and CDR2 sequences are SGHDT and YYEEEE. The CDR3 region is CASSTSSDRHRWTQYF. For the CDR3, the DNA is TGTGCCAGCAGCACCAGCTCGGACCGTCATCGTTGGACCCAGTACTTC.

Only one count was recorded for this clone. The chain combines TRBV7-8 with TRBJ2-1; the D gene is possibly TRBD1 (6 bases). CDR3 length: 15 residues. Germline-derived CDR1 and CDR2 are SGHVS and FQNEAQ. Trimming shortened V by 1 base and J by 1 base, and 8 bases separated the two germline ends. Here the CDR3 reads CASSLVGASYNEQFF. In nucleotides, the CDR3 is TGTGCCAGCAGCTTAGTGGGGGCTTCCTACAATGAGCAGTTCTTC.

This clone was detected a few times. The V gene is TRBV29-1, the J gene TRBJ2-5; TRBD1 or TRBD2 may be the D gene (7 bases each). V shed 6 bases and J shed 5 bases, with 19 bases lying between them. The CDR3 loop spans 14 amino acids. Germline V CDR1 and CDR2: SQVTM, ANQGSEA. Here the CDR3 reads CSVARGGGQETQYF. The DNA of the CDR3 is TGCAGCGTGGCCAGGGGCGGGGGACAGGAGACCCAGTACTTC.

This clone has a single count. V is TRBV7-9 and J is TRBJ2-1, with D possibly matching TRBD2 (6 bases). This CDR3 comprises 15 residues. Germline V gene sequence: CDR1 SEHNR, CDR2 FQNEAQ (reference sequence). V dropped 8 bases and J dropped 3 bases, with 17 bases sitting between them. In DNA, the CDR3 is TGTGCCAGCTCCTCCCCGCGGGGAGACTACAATGAGCAGTTCTTC. Protein product: CASSSPRGDYNEQFF.

The V call is TRBV4-3, the J call TRBJ2-3, with 9 bases matching TRBD1. Germline V gives CDR1 LGHNA, CDR2 YSLEER. CDR3 length: 18 residues. V lost 0 bases to trimming and J lost 4 bases; unmatched junction nucleotides: 11. The CDR3, as DNA: TGCGCCAGCAGCCAAGATAGGTCCGGGACAGGGATAGCAGATACGCAGTATTTT. Translated: CASSQDRSGTGIADTQYF.

Only a few counts were recorded for this clone. V is TRBV6-5 and J is TRBJ2-5; D not certain. The CDR3 is made up of 11 amino acids. Looked up from germline, CDR1 is MNHEY and CDR2 is SVGAGI. The germline V and J ends were trimmed by 1 base and 5 bases, with 2 bases remaining between them. The CDR3 bases are TGTGCCAGCAGTTACTTGGAGACCCAGTACTTC. It yields the protein CASSYLETQYF.

The CDR3 sequence is CASSLLGGSYNEQFF. The CDR3, as DNA: TGTGCCAGCAGTTTGCTGGGAGGATCCTACAATGAGCAGTTCTTC. The rearrangement links TRBV28 to TRBJ2-1, with a tentative D call TRBD2 (6 bases). The CDR3 is 15 amino acids. Looked up from germline, CDR1 is MDHEN and CDR2 is SYDVKM. V was cut by 3 bases and J by 1 base, with 10 bases left in between.

The sample holds a few counts of this clone. The CDR3 DNA reads TGCAGCGTGGCAGGACAGGGTCTGACCCAGTACTTC. Translating gives CSVAGQGLTQYF. The J gene is TRBJ2-5, the V gene TRBV29-1; 8 bases agree with TRBD1. Germline CDR1 and CDR2: SQVTM and ANQGSEA. With V trimmed by 6 bases and J by 7 bases, 7 bases remained unmatched. The CDR3 contains 12 residues.

This clone was recorded once. The chain combines TRBV5-4 with TRBJ1-5; unclear D gene. Per the germline V gene, CDR1 is SGHNT and CDR2 is YYREEE (reference sequence). CDR3 length: 11 amino acids. V lost 2 bases to trimming and J lost 7 bases, with 4 bases between them. The CDR3 loop reads CASSFWQPQHF. In DNA form, the CDR3 reads TGTGCCAGCAGCTTTTGGCAGCCCCAGCATTTT.

In nucleotides, the CDR3 is TGTGCCAGCAGCCAAACATATACCGAGCAGTACTTC. The encoded protein is CASSQTYTEQYF. The chain links TRBV7-2 to TRBJ2-7; no clear D. V lost 5 bases, J lost 6 bases, and 11 bases lay in between. CDR1 and CDR2 from the germline V gene are SGHTA and FQGNSA. This CDR3 spans 12 amino acids.